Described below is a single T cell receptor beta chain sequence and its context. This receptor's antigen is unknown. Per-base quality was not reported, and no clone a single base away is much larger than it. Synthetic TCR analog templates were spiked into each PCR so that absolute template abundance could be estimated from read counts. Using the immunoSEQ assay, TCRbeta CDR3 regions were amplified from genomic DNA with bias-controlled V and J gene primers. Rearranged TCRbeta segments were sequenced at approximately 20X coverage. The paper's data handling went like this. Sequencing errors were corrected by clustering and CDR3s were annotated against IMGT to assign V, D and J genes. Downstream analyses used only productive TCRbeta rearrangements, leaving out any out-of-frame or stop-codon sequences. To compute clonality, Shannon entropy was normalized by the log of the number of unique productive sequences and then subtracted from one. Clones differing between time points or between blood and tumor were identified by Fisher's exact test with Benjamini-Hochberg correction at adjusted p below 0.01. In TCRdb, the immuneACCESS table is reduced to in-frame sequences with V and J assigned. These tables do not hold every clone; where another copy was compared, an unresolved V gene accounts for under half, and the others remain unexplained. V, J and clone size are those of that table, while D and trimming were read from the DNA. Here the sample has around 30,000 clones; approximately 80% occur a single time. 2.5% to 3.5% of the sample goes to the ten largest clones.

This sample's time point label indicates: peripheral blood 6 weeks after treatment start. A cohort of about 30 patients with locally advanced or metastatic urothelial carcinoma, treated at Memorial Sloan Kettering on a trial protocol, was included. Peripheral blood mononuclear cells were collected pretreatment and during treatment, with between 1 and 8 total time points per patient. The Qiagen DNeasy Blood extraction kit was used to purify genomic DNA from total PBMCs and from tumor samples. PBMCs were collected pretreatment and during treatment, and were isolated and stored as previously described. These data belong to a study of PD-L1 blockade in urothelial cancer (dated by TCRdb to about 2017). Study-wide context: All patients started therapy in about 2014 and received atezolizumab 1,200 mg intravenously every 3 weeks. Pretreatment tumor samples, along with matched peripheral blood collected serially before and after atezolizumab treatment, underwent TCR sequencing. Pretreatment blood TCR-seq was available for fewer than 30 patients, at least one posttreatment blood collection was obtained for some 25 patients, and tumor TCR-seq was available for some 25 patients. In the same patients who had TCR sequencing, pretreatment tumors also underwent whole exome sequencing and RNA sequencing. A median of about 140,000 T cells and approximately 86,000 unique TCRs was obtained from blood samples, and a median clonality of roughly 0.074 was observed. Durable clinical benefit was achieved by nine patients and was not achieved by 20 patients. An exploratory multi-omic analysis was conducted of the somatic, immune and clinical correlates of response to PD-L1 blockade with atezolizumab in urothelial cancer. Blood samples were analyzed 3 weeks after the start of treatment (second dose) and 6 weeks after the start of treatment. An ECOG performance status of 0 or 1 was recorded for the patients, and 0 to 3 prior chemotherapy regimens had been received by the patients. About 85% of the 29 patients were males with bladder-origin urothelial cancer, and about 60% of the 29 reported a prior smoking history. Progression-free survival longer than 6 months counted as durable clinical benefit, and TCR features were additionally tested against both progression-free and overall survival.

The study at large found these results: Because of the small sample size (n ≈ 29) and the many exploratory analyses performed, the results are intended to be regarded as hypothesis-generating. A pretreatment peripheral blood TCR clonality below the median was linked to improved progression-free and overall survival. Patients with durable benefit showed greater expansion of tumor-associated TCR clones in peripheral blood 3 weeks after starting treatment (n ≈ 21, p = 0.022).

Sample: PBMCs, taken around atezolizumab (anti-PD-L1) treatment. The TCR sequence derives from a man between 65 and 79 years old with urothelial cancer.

CDR3 protein: CASSVGGSSYNSPLHF. The nucleotides are TGTGCCAGCAGCGTAGGTGGGAGCTCCTATAATTCACCCCTCCACTTT. The sequence links TRBV9 to TRBJ1-6, with no confident D gene call. There are 16 amino acids in the CDR3, from cysteine to phenylalanine inclusive. Only the CDR3 portion is preserved as DNA: 48 bases, with reading frame beginning at the first base. The V and J ends are trimmed by 0 bases and 0 bases, leaving 7 bases between them. Based on the germline V gene, the CDR1 and CDR2 sequences are SGDLS and YYNGEE.